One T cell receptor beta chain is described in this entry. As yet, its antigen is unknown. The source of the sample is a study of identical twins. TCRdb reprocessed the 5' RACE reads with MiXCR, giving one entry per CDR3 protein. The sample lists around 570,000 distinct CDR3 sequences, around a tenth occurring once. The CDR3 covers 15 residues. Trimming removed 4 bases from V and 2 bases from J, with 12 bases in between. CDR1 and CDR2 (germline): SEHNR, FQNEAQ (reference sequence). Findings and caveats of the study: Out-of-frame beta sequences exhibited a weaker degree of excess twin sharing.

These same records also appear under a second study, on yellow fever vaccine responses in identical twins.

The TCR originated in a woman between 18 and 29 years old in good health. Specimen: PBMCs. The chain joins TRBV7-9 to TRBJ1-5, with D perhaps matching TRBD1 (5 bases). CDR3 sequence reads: CASSSTVGGNQPQHF. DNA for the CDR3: TGTGCCAGCAGCTCAACAGTGGGGGGCAATCAGCCCCAGCATTTT.